One T cell receptor beta chain is described in this entry. What it binds is unknown. J was trimmed by 5 bases and V by 4 bases; bases with no gene match: 4. From germline, CDR1 is SGHVS and CDR2 FQNEAQ. This CDR3 region has 13 residues. This sample was included in a study of cytomegalovirus exposure and HLA in healthy donors. Study-wide background: The approximately 110 validation repertoires used a platform that matched the one used for the 550 to 800 first-cohort repertoires, as a later analysis reported.

Study observations and caveats: The majority of TCR sequences were rare, yet some public TCRs appeared in many donors. The study labeled 150 to 200 TCR beta chains cytomegalovirus-associated.

Measured with immunoSEQ multiplex PCR; TCRdb has only the in-frame clones, and not every one. This table holds roughly 43,000 clones, 93% found once. The rearrangement joins TRBV7-8 to TRBJ1-2; 7 positions agree with TRBD1. The sequencing input was PBMCs. This sequence was found in a woman aged 18-29 years in good health and CMV-seronegative. The CDR3 bases are TGTGCCAGCAGCTGGGGACAGTTATATGGCTACACCTTC. Translated, it gives CASSWGQLYGYTF.